The 21 T cell receptor beta chains below come from one sample, sequenced in a study of monozygotic twins with inflammatory bowel disease. With the 5' RACE reads reprocessed, TCRdb shows one record per CDR3 protein and no DNA. The listing records approximately 100,000 distinct CDR3 sequences. Sequencing was done on a sample of blood. These receptors came from a human donor with ulcerative colitis or Crohn's disease, or a healthy co-twin of an affected twin (not recorded which).

This chain uses TRBV6-1 with TRBJ2-1; TCRdb indicates TRBD2, and absent DNA this call remains unverified. Germline lookup yields CDR1 MNHNS and CDR2 SASEGT. This CDR3 spans 15 amino acids. CDR3 in amino acids: CASSTTSGGLGEQFF.

The chain has TRBV7-8 and TRBJ2-1; TCRdb's D call of TRBD2 is untestable without DNA. The CDR3 consists of 16 residues. Looked up from germline, CDR1 is SGHVS and CDR2 is FQNEAQ. CDR3: CASSPPRERGYNEQFF.

The chain couples TRBV7-9 to TRBJ2-1; TCRdb's D call, TRBD2, is unchecked because there is no DNA. The CDR3 extends over 17 amino acids. The germline V gene has CDR1 SEHNR and CDR2 FQNEAQ (reference sequence). CDR3 sequence reads: CASSFGGEGEVVDEQFF.

The rearrangement joins TRBV19 to TRBJ2-2; the D gene TCRdb calls, TRBD1, cannot be checked with no DNA. CDR3 length: 12 residues. Germline V CDR1 and CDR2: LNHDA, SQIVND (reference sequence). CDR3 sequence reads: CASIQGIGELFF.

The V and J genes are TRBV21-1 and TRBJ1-2; TCRdb outputs TRBD1, but without DNA this stays unchecked. TRBV21-1 is marked as a pseudogene. The CDR3 is made up of 17 amino acids. CDR3 sequence: CASPRWDTYHSNYGYTF.

The V call is TRBV6-6, the J call TRBJ2-3; TCRdb names TRBD2, which stays unverified in the absence of DNA. Germline CDR1 and CDR2: MNHNY and SVGAGI (reference sequence). The CDR3 loop spans 13 amino acids. This CDR3 reads CASSYGGPLPQYF.

This clonotype shows up as medium-sized by frequency. The chain is built from TRBV20-1 and TRBJ2-1; TCRdb gives TRBD2 as the D gene, but with no DNA this cannot be confirmed. The CDR3 covers 15 residues. Germline-derived CDR1 and CDR2 are DFQATT and SNEGSKA (reference sequence). The CDR3 here is CSARVGTSWYNEQFF.

The V and J genes are TRBV12-3 or TRBV12-4 and TRBJ2-7; TCRdb's D call, TRBD1, is unchecked because there is no DNA. The CDR3 spans 13 residues. Here the CDR3 reads CASKPGQTNEQYF.

The chain employs TRBV6-2 or TRBV6-3 and TRBJ2-7; the D gene TCRdb calls, TRBD2, cannot be checked with no DNA. This CDR3 is built from 15 residues. Germline CDR1 is MNHEY and CDR2 is SVGEGT. CDR3 sequence: CASSYEGSWEEEQYF.

The chain joins TRBV27 to TRBJ2-7. CDR3 size: 16 residues. CDR1 is MNHEY and CDR2 is SMNVEV in the germline V gene (reference sequence). This CDR3 is CASSLSYGLTPTEQYF.

The V call is TRBV27, the J call TRBJ1-1; TCRdb designates TRBD1, a call that cannot be tested without DNA. This CDR3 has 13 residues. The germline V gene has CDR1 MNHEY and CDR2 SMNVEV (reference sequence). CDR3 region: CASSLLGPTEAFF.

The CDR3 sequence is CASSLEGGLETQYF. This chain uses TRBV5-1 with TRBJ2-5; TCRdb gives TRBD1 as the D gene, but with no DNA this cannot be confirmed. The CDR3 contains 14 residues. The germline V gene has CDR1 SGHRS and CDR2 YFSETQ.

The gene calls are TRBV4-3 and TRBJ2-1; TCRdb proposes TRBD2, but this gene call is untestable without DNA. Germline V gene data show CDR1 as LGHNA and CDR2 as YSLEER. CDR3 length: 16 amino acids. CDR3 region: CASSQIVGLGVNEQFF.

This sequence joins TRBV25-1 and TRBJ2-5; without DNA, the TCRdb call of TRBD2 cannot be checked. Germline V lookup: CDR1 MGHDK, CDR2 SYGVNS. This CDR3 is built from 15 residues. CDR3 amino acids: CASSRTGTSFLAQYF.

This rearrangement joins TRBV7-2 to TRBJ1-2; TCRdb's D gene call, TRBD1, goes unchecked for lack of DNA. The CDR3 length is 13 residues. Per the germline V gene, CDR1 is SGHTA and CDR2 is FQGNSA. This CDR3 reads CASSLGRAYGYTF.

The V gene is TRBV5-1, the J gene TRBJ1-6. The CDR3 runs to 13 residues. Germline V gene lookup returns CDR1 SGHRS and CDR2 YFSETQ. CDR3 amino acids: CASSLDLDSPLHF.

This chain uses TRBV12-3 or TRBV12-4 with TRBJ2-5. This CDR3 comprises 12 residues. The CDR3: CASRVALRTQYF.

This chain uses TRBV5-1 with TRBJ2-3; TCRdb reports TRBD2, a call that lacks DNA to check it against. The CDR3 has 16 residues. Germline CDR1 SGHRS, CDR2 YFSETQ. CDR3 protein: CASSLAAGGPTDTQYF. Looking up the rest from reference TRBV5-1 and TRBJ2-3 gives the full variable domain: KAGVTQTPRYLIKTRGQQVTLSCSPISGHRSVSWYQQTPGQGLQFLFEYFSETQRNKGNFPGRFSGRQFSNSRSEMNVSTLELGDSALYLCASSLAAGGPTDTQYFGPGTRLTVL.

This chain joins TRBV12-3 or TRBV12-4 and TRBJ2-2. This CDR3 comprises 15 residues. The CDR3 here is CASRASHITNGELFF.

The chain has TRBV3-1 and TRBJ1-1; with no DNA, the TCRdb D assignment of TRBD1 cannot be verified. Germline assignment: CDR1 LGHDT and CDR2 YNNKEL (reference sequence). There are 13 residues in the CDR3. The CDR3 loop reads CASSVRVNTEAFF.

The J gene is TRBJ1-2, the V gene TRBV12-3 or TRBV12-4. This CDR3 contains 13 residues. This CDR3 reads CASSLGSGIVYTF.